This T cell receptor beta chain was recorded in a study of blood T cell repertoires in COVID-19. Per germline, CDR1 SNHLY and CDR2 FYNNEI. The V and J ends lost 2 bases and 8 bases respectively, with 6 bases between them. The CDR3 is 11 amino acids. Some clones are missing from TCRdb's copy, which holds only in-frame ones; the method was immunoSEQ multiplex PCR. There are about 170,000 clones in the sample; 89% occur only once, and roughly 0.82% lies in the top ten. Participant ages covered roughly 18 to 89 years across 24 US areas. Sequenced material: PBMCs or T cells enriched from blood (not recorded which). The chain is built from TRBV2 and TRBJ1-1; D remains ambiguous. The sequence derives from a woman younger than 30 who had recovered from COVID-19. CDR3 DNA: TGTGCCAGCAGTGAACTCCTGGAAGCTTTCTTT. Translated: CASSELLEAFF.